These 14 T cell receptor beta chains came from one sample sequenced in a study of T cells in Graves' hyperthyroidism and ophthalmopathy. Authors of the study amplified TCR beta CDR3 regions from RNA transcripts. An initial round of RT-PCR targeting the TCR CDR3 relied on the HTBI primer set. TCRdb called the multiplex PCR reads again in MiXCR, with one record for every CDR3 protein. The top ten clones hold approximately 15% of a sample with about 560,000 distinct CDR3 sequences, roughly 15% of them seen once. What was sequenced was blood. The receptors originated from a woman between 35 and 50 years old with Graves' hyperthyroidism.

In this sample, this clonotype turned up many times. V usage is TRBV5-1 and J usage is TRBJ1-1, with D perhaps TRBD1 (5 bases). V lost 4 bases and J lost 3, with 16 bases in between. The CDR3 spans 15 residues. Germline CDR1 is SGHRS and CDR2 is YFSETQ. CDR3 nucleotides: TGCGCCAGCAGCGCAGACCCAGGGATGGACACTGAAGCTTTCTTT. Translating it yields CASSADPGMDTEAFF.

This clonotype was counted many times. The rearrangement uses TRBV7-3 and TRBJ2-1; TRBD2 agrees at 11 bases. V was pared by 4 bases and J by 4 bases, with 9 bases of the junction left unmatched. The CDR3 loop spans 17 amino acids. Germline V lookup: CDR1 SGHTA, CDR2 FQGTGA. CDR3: CASSSLPGLAGYNEQFF. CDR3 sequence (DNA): TGTGCCAGCAGCTCCCTCCCTGGACTAGCGGGTTACAATGAGCAGTTCTTC.

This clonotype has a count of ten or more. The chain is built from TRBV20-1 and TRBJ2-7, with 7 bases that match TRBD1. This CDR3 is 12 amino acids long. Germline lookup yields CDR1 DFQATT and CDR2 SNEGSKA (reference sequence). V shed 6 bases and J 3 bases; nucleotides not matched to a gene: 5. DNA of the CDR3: TGCAGTGCAGACAGGGACCGCTACGAGCAGTACTTC. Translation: CSADRDRYEQYF.

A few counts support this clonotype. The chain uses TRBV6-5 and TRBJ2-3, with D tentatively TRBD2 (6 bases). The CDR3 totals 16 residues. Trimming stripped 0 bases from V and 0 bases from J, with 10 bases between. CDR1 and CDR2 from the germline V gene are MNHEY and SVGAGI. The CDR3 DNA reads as TGTGCCAGCAGTTACTCTCTAGCGCGAAGCACAGATACGCAGTATTTT. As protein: CASSYSLARSTDTQYF.

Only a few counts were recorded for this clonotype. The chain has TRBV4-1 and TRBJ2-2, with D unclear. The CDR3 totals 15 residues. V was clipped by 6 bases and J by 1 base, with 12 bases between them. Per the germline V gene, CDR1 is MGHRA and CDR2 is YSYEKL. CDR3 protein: CASSQRNGNTGELFF. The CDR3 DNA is TGCGCCAGCAGTCAAAGGAACGGGAACACCGGGGAGCTGTTTTTT.

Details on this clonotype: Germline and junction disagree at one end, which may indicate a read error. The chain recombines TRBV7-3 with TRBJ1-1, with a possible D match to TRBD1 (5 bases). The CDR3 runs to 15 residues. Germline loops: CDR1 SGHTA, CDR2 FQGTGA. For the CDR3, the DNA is TGTGCCAGCAGCCTAACCGGGACTGGTTTCACTGAAGCTTTCTTT. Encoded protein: CASSLTGTGFTEAFF.

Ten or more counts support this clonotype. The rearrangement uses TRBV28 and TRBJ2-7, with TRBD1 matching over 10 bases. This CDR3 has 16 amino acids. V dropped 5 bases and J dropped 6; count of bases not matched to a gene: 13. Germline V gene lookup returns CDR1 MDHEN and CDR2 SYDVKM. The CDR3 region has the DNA TGTGCCAGCAGTCCCCCCTCCGGGACAGGGGACCTCGAGCAGTACTTC. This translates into CASSPPSGTGDLEQYF. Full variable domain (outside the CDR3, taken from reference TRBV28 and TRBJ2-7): DVKVTQSSRYLVKRTGEKVFLECVQDMDHENMFWYRQDPGLGLRLIYFSYDVKMKEKGDIPEGYSVSREKKERFSLILESASTNQTSMYLCASSPPSGTGDLEQYFGPGTRLTVT.

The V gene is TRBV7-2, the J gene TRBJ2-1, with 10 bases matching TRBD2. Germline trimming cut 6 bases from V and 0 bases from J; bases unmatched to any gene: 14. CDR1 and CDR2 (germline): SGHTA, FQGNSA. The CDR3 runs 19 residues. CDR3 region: CASRGLSGRARSSYNEQFF. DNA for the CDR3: TGTGCCAGCAGGGGACTCAGCGGGAGGGCCCGGAGCTCCTACAATGAGCAGTTCTTC.

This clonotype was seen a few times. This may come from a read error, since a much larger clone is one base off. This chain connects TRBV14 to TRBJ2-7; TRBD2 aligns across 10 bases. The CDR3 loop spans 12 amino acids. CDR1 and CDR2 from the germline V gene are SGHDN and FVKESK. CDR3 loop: CAGSGRGYEQYF. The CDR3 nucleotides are TGTGCCGGCAGCGGGAGGGGATACGAGCAGTACTTC.

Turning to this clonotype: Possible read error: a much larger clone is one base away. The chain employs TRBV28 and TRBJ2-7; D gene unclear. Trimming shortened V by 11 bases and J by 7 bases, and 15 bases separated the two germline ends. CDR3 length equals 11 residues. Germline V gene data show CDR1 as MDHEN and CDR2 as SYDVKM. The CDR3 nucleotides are TGTGCCGGCAACGACGTGCGGGAGCAGTACTTC. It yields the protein CAGNDVREQYF.

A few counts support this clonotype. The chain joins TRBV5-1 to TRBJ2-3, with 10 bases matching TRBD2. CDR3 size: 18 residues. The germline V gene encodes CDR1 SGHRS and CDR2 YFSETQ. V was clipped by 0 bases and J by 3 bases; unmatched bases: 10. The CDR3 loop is CASSLASPGLASTDTQYF. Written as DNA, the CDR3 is TGCGCCAGCAGCTTGGCCTCACCGGGACTAGCGAGTACAGATACGCAGTATTTT.

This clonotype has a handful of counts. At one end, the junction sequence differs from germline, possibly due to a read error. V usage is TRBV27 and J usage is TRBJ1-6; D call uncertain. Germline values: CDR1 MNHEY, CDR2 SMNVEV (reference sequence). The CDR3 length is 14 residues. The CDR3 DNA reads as TGTGCCAGCCGTTTTGTCGGAGGGAATTCACCCCTCCACTTT. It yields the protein CASRFVGGNSPLHF.

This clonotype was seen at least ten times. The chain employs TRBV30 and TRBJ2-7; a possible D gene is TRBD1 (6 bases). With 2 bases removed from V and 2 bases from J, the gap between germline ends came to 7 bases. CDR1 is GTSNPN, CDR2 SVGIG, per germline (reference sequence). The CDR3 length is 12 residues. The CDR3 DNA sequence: TGTGCCTGGAGTCGGGACACCTACGAGCAGTACTTC. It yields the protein CAWSRDTYEQYF.

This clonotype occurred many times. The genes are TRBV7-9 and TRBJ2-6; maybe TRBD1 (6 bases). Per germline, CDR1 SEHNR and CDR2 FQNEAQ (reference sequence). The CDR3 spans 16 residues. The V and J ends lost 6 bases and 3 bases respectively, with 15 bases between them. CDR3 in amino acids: CASSQQGSYGANVLTF. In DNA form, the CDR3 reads TGTGCCAGCAGTCAACAGGGCTCGTATGGGGCCAACGTCCTGACTTTC.